These 5 T cell receptor beta chains were sequenced from one sample in a study of blood T cell repertoires in COVID-19. The table came from immunoSEQ multiplex PCR; TCRdb's copy has only in-frame clones and leaves some out. The sample contains 250,000 to 300,000 clones, 75% to 90% of which appear only once. Sequencing used peripheral blood. These receptors all stem from a man aged 35 to 55 with acute or convalescent COVID-19.

This sequence joins TRBV5-1 and TRBJ1-2; no reliable D call. The CDR3 covers 14 residues. Germline CDR1 SGHRS, CDR2 YFSETQ. V shed 0 bases and J shed 3 bases, with 9 bases lying between them. The CDR3 is CASSLEQSHYGYTF. Written as DNA, the CDR3 is TGCGCCAGCAGCTTGGAACAGTCCCACTATGGCTACACCTTC.

This clone was recorded a few times. The rearrangement uses TRBV5-6 and TRBJ2-7; D may be TRBD2 (5 bases). This CDR3 has 19 residues. The V gene lost 3 bases and the J gene lost 4 bases, with 29 bases spanning the gap. CDR1 and CDR2 from the germline V gene are SGHDT and YYEEEE. The CDR3 DNA is TGTGCCAGCAGCTCAAAGGGAGATTCACTTAATTTTGATTTGTACGAGCAGTACTTC. The encoded protein is CASSSKGDSLNFDLYEQYF.

This clone was seen a single time. This chain connects TRBV11-3 to TRBJ1-1, with D possibly TRBD1 on 6 matching bases. V was trimmed by 5 bases and J by 1 base, leaving 11 bases between them. The CDR3 covers 14 residues. CDR1 is SGHNT, CDR2 YENEEA, per germline. The CDR3 DNA sequence: TGTGCCAGCAGCCCGGGACACCCGAACACTGAAGCTTTCTTT. Encoded protein: CASSPGHPNTEAFF.

In DNA, the CDR3 is TGTGCCAGCAGTTTATCGTGGAGAGACCTCTCCTACGAGCAGTACTTC. It encodes CASSLSWRDLSYEQYF. V gene TRBV27 combines with J gene TRBJ2-7; no reliable D call. Germline loops: CDR1 MNHEY, CDR2 SMNVEV (reference sequence). V lost 0 bases and J lost 0, with 12 bases in between. The CDR3 totals 16 residues.

The V call is TRBV7-2, the J call TRBJ1-3; a possible D gene is TRBD1 (6 bases). This CDR3 is 15 amino acids long. CDR1 and CDR2 from the germline V gene are SGHTA and FQGNSA. Trimming took 5 bases from V and 4 from J, leaving 15 bases between them. CDR3 nucleotides: TGTGCCAGCAGCCCCGCCAGGGGAACAGGAAACACCATATATTTT. Translating it yields CASSPARGTGNTIYF. The full variable domain, in which reference TRBV7-2 and TRBJ1-3 provide the parts outside the CDR3, is GAGVSQSPSNKVTEKGKDVELRCDPISGHTALYWYRQSLGQGLEFLIYFQGNSAPDKSGLPSDRFSAERTGGSVSTLTIQRTQQEDSAVYLCASSPARGTGNTIYFGEGSWLTVV.